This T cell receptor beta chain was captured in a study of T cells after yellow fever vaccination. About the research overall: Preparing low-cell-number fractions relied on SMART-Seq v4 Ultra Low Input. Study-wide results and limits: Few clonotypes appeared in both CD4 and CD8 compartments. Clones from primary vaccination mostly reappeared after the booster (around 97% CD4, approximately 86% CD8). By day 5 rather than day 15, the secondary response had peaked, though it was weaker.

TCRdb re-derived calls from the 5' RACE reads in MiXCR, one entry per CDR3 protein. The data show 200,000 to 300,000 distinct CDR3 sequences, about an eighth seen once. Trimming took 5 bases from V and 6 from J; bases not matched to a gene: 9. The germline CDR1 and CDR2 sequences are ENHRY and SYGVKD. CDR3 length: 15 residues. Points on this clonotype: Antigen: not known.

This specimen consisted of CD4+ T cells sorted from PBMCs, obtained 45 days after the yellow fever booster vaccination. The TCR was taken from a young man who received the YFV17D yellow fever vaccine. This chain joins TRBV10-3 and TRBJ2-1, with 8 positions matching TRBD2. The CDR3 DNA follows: TGTGCCATCAGTCCGGGACTAGACCTGTCCAATGAGCAGTTCTTC. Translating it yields CAISPGLDLSNEQFF.